A selection of T cell receptor beta chains follows, all from one sample in a study of CD4 T cells in relation to SARS-CoV-2 and coronaviruses. These receptors have no known antigen. Measured with immunoSEQ multiplex PCR; TCRdb has only the in-frame clones, and not every one. The sample contains 25,000 to 30,000 clones, 60% to 85% of which appear only once. Sequenced material: CD4+ T cells from PBMCs, cultured in vitro. These receptors came from a human donor in good health. Both conserved end residues are part of each CDR3. The order of the fields is V gene, clone size, CDR3 protein. Clone size, where shown, is once, few, many, or a class for clones that have expanded.

V: TRBV6-2/TRBV6-3
size: NA
CDR3: CASSYQTGRPNTDTQYF

V: TRBV12-5
size: NA
CDR3: CASAKERAGQPQHF

V: TRBV3-1/TRBV3-2
size: medium-sized
CDR3: CASSQSPGTPGYEQYF

V: TRBV5-1
size: NA
CDR3: CASSWDRAATEAFF

V: TRBV5-6
size: NA
CDR3: CASSWTRETQYF

V: TRBV5-4
size: NA
CDR3: CASSFPDRGEAFF

V: TRBV6-5
size: NA
CDR3: CASSRGQSYGYTF

V: TRBV9
size: NA
CDR3: CASSLHSSQETQYF

V: TRBV6-1
size: NA
CDR3: CASSEALDRGNYGYTF

V: TRBV7-8
size: once
CDR3: CASSLEDQPQHF

V: TRBV9
size: NA
CDR3: CASSVAGQETQYF

V: TRBV30
size: NA
CDR3: CAWRGAEWDFTDTQYF

V: TRBV2
size: NA
CDR3: CASSAEMGSEQYF

V: TRBV11-3
size: NA
CDR3: CASSLDGRDRIYNEQFF

V: TRBV7-8
size: NA
CDR3: CASSLEQGASYEQYF

V: TRBV4-1
size: NA
CDR3: CASSPWGAGVRNTIYF

V: TRBV5-1
size: NA
CDR3: CASSLAGSSNQPQHF

V: TRBV4-1
size: NA
CDR3: CASSPTSGRPGELFF

V: TRBV13
size: medium-sized
CDR3: CASSRQVTGFTYGYTF

V: TRBV5-5
size: NA
CDR3: CASSPTPNTGELFF

V: TRBV4-3
size: NA
CDR3: CASSQDYDPRVYEQYF

V: TRBV25-1
size: NA
CDR3: CASSRAEEGPTGELFF

V: TRBV7-9
size: NA
CDR3: CASSGGTSGPYEQYF

V: TRBV7-2
size: once
CDR3: CASSSYRGPEGYTF

V: TRBV2
size: few
CDR3: CASSVVSGRYGYTF

V: TRBV7-8
size: NA
CDR3: CASSLGGTGNYGYTF

V: TRBV4-1
size: few
CDR3: CASSQAGGTQYF

V: TRBV2
size: NA
CDR3: CASSEALHRREDQPQHF

V: TRBV5-6
size: NA
CDR3: CASSGGGGVRTVEQYF

V: TRBV6-5
size: NA
CDR3: CASSFQGPPYNEQFF

V: TRBV7-3
size: NA
CDR3: CASSSPLYNEQFF

V: TRBV12-3/TRBV12-4
size: NA
CDR3: CASSLNGRTSVLF

V: TRBV6-2/TRBV6-3
size: NA
CDR3: CASSPRQATEQPQHF

V: TRBV19
size: NA
CDR3: CASSKVAGGTPSYF

V: TRBV28
size: NA
CDR3: CASSLGTGAGNQPQHF

V: TRBV18
size: NA
CDR3: CASSPPGLSSGNTIYF

V: TRBV10-3
size: NA
CDR3: CAISEQTGNTEAFF

V: TRBV7-3
size: NA
CDR3: CASSPIGLAGAPPTDTQYF

V: TRBV9
size: few
CDR3: CASSVGGLAPRRFF

V: TRBV6-5
size: NA
CDR3: CASRKGRSYEQYF

V: TRBV6-5
size: NA
CDR3: CASSYLDRDDGYTF

V: TRBV7-2
size: NA
CDR3: CASSLQRDNEQFF

V: TRBV5-8
size: NA
CDR3: CASSLWDRGLQPQHF

V: TRBV2
size: NA
CDR3: CASTQGRTNTEAFF

V: TRBV7-3
size: NA
CDR3: CASSLESGLDTGELFF

V: TRBV3-1/TRBV3-2
size: few
CDR3: CASSQVAPPAGAFF

V: TRBV6-5
size: NA
CDR3: CASSELSGTYNEQFF

V: TRBV19
size: once
CDR3: CASSIMRRGTNEKLFF

V: TRBV9
size: NA
CDR3: CASSVEGTSPGELFF

V: TRBV19
size: NA
CDR3: CASSAPWESYNEQFF

V: TRBV4-1
size: NA
CDR3: CASSQVRETQYF

V: TRBV7-9
size: NA
CDR3: CASSAGQGLTDTQYF

V: TRBV6-5
size: NA
CDR3: CASSYSGEKLFF

V: TRBV3-1/TRBV3-2
size: NA
CDR3: CASSQVGDEKLFF